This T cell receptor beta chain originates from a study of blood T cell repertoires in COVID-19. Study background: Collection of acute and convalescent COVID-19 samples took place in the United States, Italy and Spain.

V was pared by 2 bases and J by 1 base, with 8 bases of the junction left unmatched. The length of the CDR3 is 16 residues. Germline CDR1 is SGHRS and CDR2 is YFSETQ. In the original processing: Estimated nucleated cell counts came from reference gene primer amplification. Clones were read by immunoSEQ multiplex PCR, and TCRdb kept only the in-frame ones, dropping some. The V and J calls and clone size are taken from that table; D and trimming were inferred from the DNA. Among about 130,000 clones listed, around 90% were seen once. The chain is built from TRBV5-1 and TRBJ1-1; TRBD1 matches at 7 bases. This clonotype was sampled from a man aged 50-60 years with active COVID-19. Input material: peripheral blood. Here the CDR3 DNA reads TGCGCCAGCAGCTTACAGGGGATCGTAGGGAACACTGAAGCTTTCTTT. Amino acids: CASSLQGIVGNTEAFF.